The 7 T cell receptor beta chains given below trace back to one sample, sequenced in a study of cytomegalovirus exposure and HLA in healthy donors. The PCR was carried out with 60 Vbeta primers and 13 Jbeta primers. Some clones are missing from TCRdb's copy, which holds only in-frame ones; the method was immunoSEQ multiplex PCR. The table gives around 100,000 clones; the top ten clones make up 3.5% of it. The sequenced sample consisted of PBMCs. The receptors come from a man aged 40-50 years in good health and CMV-seronegative.

This chain uses TRBV4-1 with TRBJ1-4; 9 nucleotides match TRBD1. The ends lost 1 base at V and 6 bases at J; junction bases unmatched: 0. The CDR3 contains 14 residues. The germline V gene has CDR1 MGHRA and CDR2 YSYEKL. Here the CDR3 reads CASSQGTGDEKLFF. Written as DNA, the CDR3 is TGCGCCAGCAGCCAAGGGACAGGGGATGAAAAACTGTTTTTT.

The rearrangement links TRBV14 to TRBJ1-1, with a possible D match to TRBD1 (6 bases). The ends were cut back, 4 bases at V and 4 bases at J, with 16 bases in the middle. Germline V gene data show CDR1 as SGHDN and CDR2 as FVKESK. The CDR3 is made up of 15 amino acids. CDR3 loop: CASSPNRDYRTEAFF. The DNA for the CDR3 is TGTGCCAGCAGCCCCAACAGGGACTATCGCACTGAAGCTTTCTTT.

The V call is TRBV19, the J call TRBJ2-1; unclear D gene. Germline V gene sequence: CDR1 LNHDA, CDR2 SQIVND (reference sequence). The CDR3 contains 15 residues. The V end was cut by 4 bases, the J end by 5 bases, with 15 bases between. This CDR3 is CASSTLPPLNNEQFF. The CDR3 DNA reads TGTGCCAGTAGTACTCTACCTCCTTTGAACAATGAGCAGTTCTTC. The whole variable domain, filled in from reference TRBV19 and TRBJ2-1, reads DGGITQSPKYLFRKEGQNVTLSCEQNLNHDAMYWYRQDPGQGLRLIYYSQIVNDFQKGDIAEGYSVSREKKESFPLTVTSAQKNPTAFYLCASSTLPPLNNEQFFGPGTRLTVL.

The gene calls are TRBV7-7 and TRBJ2-1; a possible D gene is TRBD1 (5 bases). V gave up 10 bases and J gave up 4 bases, with 14 bases separating them. CDR1 is SSHAT, CDR2 FNYEAQ, per germline (reference sequence). This CDR3 is built from 13 residues. The CDR3 region has the DNA TGTGCCACCTCTAGGGGATTTTACAATGAGCAGTTCTTC. Protein: CATSRGFYNEQFF.

The chain uses TRBV6-5 and TRBJ2-1; 10 bases agree with TRBD2. CDR3 size: 15 residues. Germline CDR1 MNHEY, CDR2 SVGAGI. The V segment lost 7 bases and the J segment 7 bases; nucleotides outside the gene matches: 10. In DNA, the CDR3 is TGTGCCAGCAACAAACGGGTAGCGGGGGGTAATGAGCAGTTCTTC. It is translated as CASNKRVAGGNEQFF.

The V and J genes are TRBV5-1 and TRBJ1-1, with TRBD1 as a possible D gene (6 bases). Germline V gives CDR1 SGHRS, CDR2 YFSETQ. V gave up 0 bases and J gave up 2 bases, with 11 bases separating them. The CDR3 totals 15 residues. CDR3 DNA: TGCGCCAGCAGCTTGGAAGCAGGGGTCAACACTGAAGCTTTCTTT. Amino acids: CASSLEAGVNTEAFF.

The chain joins TRBV6-5 to TRBJ1-1; TRBD1 might be the D (5 bases). The CDR3 spans 15 residues. The germline gives CDR1 MNHEY, CDR2 SVGAGI. Trimming took off 5 bases at V and 1 base at J, with 14 bases between the two ends. This CDR3 reads CASSRPFTGNTEAFF. CDR3 nucleotides: TGTGCCAGCAGTCGACCCTTCACAGGGAACACTGAAGCTTTCTTT.